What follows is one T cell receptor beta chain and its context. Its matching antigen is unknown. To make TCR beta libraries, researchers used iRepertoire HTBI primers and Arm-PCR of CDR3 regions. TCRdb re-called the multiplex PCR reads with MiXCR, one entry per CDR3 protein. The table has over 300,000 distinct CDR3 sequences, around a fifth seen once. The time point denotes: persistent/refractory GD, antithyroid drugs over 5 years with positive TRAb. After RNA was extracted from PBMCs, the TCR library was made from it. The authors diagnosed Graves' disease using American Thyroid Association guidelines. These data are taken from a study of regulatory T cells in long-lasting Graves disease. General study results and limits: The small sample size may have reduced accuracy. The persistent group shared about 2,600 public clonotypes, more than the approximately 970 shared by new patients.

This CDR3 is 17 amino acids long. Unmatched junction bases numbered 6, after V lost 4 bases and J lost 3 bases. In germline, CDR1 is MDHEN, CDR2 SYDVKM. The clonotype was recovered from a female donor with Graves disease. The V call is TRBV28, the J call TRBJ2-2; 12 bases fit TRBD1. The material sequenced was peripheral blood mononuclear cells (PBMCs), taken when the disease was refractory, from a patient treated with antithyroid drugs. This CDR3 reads CASSSRDRGLYTGELFF. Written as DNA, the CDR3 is TGTGCCAGCAGTTCCCGGGACAGGGGGCTGTACACCGGGGAGCTGTTTTTT.